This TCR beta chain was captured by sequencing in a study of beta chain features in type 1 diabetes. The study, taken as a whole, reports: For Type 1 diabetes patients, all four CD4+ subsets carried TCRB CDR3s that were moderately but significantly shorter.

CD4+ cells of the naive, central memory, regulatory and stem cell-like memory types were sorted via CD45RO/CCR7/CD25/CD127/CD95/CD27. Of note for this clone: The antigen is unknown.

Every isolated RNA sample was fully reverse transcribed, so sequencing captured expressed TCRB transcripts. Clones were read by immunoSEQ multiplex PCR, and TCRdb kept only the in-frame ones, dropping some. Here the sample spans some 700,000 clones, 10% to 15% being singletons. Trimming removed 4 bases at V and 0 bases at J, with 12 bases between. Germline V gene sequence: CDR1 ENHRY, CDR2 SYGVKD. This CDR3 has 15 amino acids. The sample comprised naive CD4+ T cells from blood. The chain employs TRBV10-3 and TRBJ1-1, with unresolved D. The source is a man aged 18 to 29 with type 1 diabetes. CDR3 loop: CAISGVRGLNTEAFF. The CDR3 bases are TGTGCCATCAGTGGAGTGAGAGGGTTGAACACTGAAGCTTTCTTT.